The sequence of this T cell receptor (beta chain) was determined in a study of identical twins. Study-level findings and limits: For out-of-frame beta sequences, excess twin sharing was weaker. The conclusions drew on cross-sectional statistical analysis instead of tracking the same donors.

A remark on this clonotype: Its specificity is unknown.

Via MiXCR, TCRdb re-called the 5' RACE reads, giving one row per CDR3 protein. This sample has roughly 290,000 distinct CDR3 sequences; roughly 9% occur once, and the top ten carry 6% to 8.5%. Germline V gives CDR1 LGHNA, CDR2 YSLEER. This CDR3 region has 15 residues. Trimming removed 0 bases from V and 6 bases from J, with 11 bases in between. The sample also formed part of further work on yellow fever vaccine responses in identical twins.

J is TRBJ1-4 and V is TRBV4-3, with a possible D match to TRBD1 (5 bases). Specimen: CD8+ T cells sorted from blood. The receptor was derived from a woman between 18 and 29 years old in good health. The CDR3 spells CASSQDLGEYEKLFF. In nucleotides, the CDR3 is TGCGCCAGCAGCCAAGATCTAGGGGAGTATGAAAAACTGTTTTTT.